The 20 T cell receptor beta chains listed next were all sequenced from one sample in a study of cytomegalovirus exposure and HLA in healthy donors. Primers included in the PCR were 60 Vbeta and 13 Jbeta primers. The repertoire was sequenced with immunoSEQ multiplex PCR; TCRdb's copy has only in-frame clones and lacks some. Found here are approximately 150,000 clones, approximately 77% of them singletons; the top ten hold 7% to 9%. Sample: PBMCs. These receptors originate from a male donor in good health and CMV-seropositive.

V gene TRBV4-3 combines with J gene TRBJ2-1; weak D call: TRBD1 (5 bases). Deletions cut 1 base from V and 0 bases from J, with 10 bases between. The length of the CDR3 is 16 residues. Germline CDR1 and CDR2: LGHNA and YSLEER. The CDR3 bases are TGCGCCAGCAGCCAAGGGGGCCTGACCTCCTACAATGAGCAGTTCTTC. Translation: CASSQGGLTSYNEQFF.

As DNA, the CDR3 is TGTGCCAGCAGTCCACTGGACAGTCTAAGTTATGGCTACACCTTC. The encoded protein is CASSPLDSLSYGYTF. The J gene is TRBJ1-2, the V gene TRBV27; D possibly corresponds to TRBD1 (6 bases). V dropped 5 bases and J dropped 5 bases, with 18 bases sitting between them. This CDR3 region has 15 residues. CDR1 and CDR2 (germline): MNHEY, SMNVEV (reference sequence).

The chain links TRBV4-1 to TRBJ1-1, with a possible D match to TRBD1 (5 bases). The CDR3 loop spans 11 amino acids. The germline V gene has CDR1 MGHRA and CDR2 YSYEKL. V was pared by 2 bases and J by 11 bases, with 9 bases between. The CDR3 DNA sequence: TGCGCCAGCAGCCAATCGGGGGAGGCTTTCTTT. Translating gives CASSQSGEAFF.

V usage is TRBV7-8 and J usage is TRBJ2-3, with D possibly matching TRBD2 (5 bases). The germline V and J ends were trimmed by 5 bases and 0 bases, with 15 bases remaining between them. CDR1 and CDR2 (germline): SGHVS, FQNEAQ. This CDR3 comprises 16 residues. The CDR3: CASSPRRLPSTDTQYF. In DNA form, the CDR3 reads TGTGCCAGCAGCCCCCGACGACTACCTAGCACAGATACGCAGTATTTT.

This chain connects TRBV7-8 to TRBJ1-1; weak D call: TRBD1 (6 bases). Trimming stripped 5 bases from V and 3 bases from J, with 16 bases between. The germline gives CDR1 SGHVS, CDR2 FQNEAQ. The length of the CDR3 is 15 residues. This chain's CDR3 is CASSPGGAEDTEAFF. The CDR3 nucleotides are TGTGCCAGCAGCCCCGGGGGGGCGGAAGACACTGAAGCTTTCTTT.

The chain links TRBV2 to TRBJ2-1; no clear D. The CDR3 runs to 14 residues. The V gene lost 0 bases and the J gene lost 7 bases, with 10 bases spanning the gap. Germline CDR1 reads SNHLY; CDR2 reads FYNNEI. For the CDR3, the DNA is TGTGCCAGCAGTGAAGCTCTCGTCGCGAATGAGCAGTTCTTC. Translation gives CASSEALVANEQFF.

The V gene is TRBV27, the J gene TRBJ2-3, with TRBD2 matching over 9 bases. Germline lookup yields CDR1 MNHEY and CDR2 SMNVEV (reference sequence). After removal of 1 base from V and 4 bases from J, the junction contained 6 bases not matched to a gene. This CDR3 region has 16 residues. CDR3 nucleotide sequence: TGTGCCAGCAGTTTATGGTCTAGCGGGGACGCAGATACGCAGTATTTT. This encodes CASSLWSSGDADTQYF.

The chain recombines TRBV5-1 with TRBJ1-1; D is unclear. The ends were cut back, 4 bases at V and 6 bases at J, with 13 bases in the middle. This CDR3 spans 13 amino acids. Germline CDR1 is SGHRS and CDR2 is YFSETQ. The chain's CDR3 is CASSPGSQAEAFF. CDR3 nucleotides: TGCGCCAGCAGCCCGGGGTCCCAAGCTGAAGCTTTCTTT. The whole variable domain, filled in from reference TRBV5-1 and TRBJ1-1, reads KAGVTQTPRYLIKTRGQQVTLSCSPISGHRSVSWYQQTPGQGLQFLFEYFSETQRNKGNFPGRFSGRQFSNSRSEMNVSTLELGDSALYLCASSPGSQAEAFFGQGTRLTVV.

The J gene is TRBJ1-3, the V gene TRBV9; no firm D call. Trimming removed 0 bases from V and 0 bases from J, with 7 bases in between. Germline CDR1 SGDLS, CDR2 YYNGEE. CDR3 length: 15 residues. DNA for the CDR3: TGTGCCAGCAGCGTAGAACACCGCTCTGGAAACACCATATATTTT. Translated, it gives CASSVEHRSGNTIYF.

The V and J genes are TRBV7-9 and TRBJ1-2; D gene uncertain. V lost 5 bases to trimming and J lost 0 bases, with 19 bases between them. This CDR3 contains 17 residues. Germline V gene sequence: CDR1 SEHNR, CDR2 FQNEAQ (reference sequence). The CDR3 coding sequence is TGTGCCAGCAGCCCTTTTACGACCGGAGTCACTAACTATGGCTACACCTTC. Protein product: CASSPFTTGVTNYGYTF. The whole variable domain, remainder taken from reference TRBV7-9 and TRBJ1-2, is DTGVSQNPRHKITKRGQNVTFRCDPISEHNRLYWYRQTLGQGPEFLTYFQNEAQLEKSRLLSDRFSAERPKGSFSTLEIQRTEQGDSAMYLCASSPFTTGVTNYGYTFGSGTRLTVV.

The table lists this clone with a few counts. The genes are TRBV19 and TRBJ1-5; D is unclear. In germline, CDR1 is LNHDA, CDR2 SQIVND (reference sequence). V lost 2 bases, J lost 4 bases, and 9 bases lay in between. The CDR3 extends over 14 amino acids. CDR3 region: CASSIPRMNQPQHF. The DNA of the CDR3 is TGTGCCAGTAGTATACCGCGGATGAATCAGCCCCAGCATTTT.

This clone was found a few times. The rearrangement links TRBV4-1 to TRBJ2-7; D is perhaps TRBD2 (5 bases). Deletions cut 0 bases from V and 4 bases from J, with 13 bases between. CDR1 is MGHRA and CDR2 is YSYEKL in the germline V gene. The CDR3 is 15 residues long. CDR3 coding DNA: TGCGCCAGCAGCCAAGATTCGGGGAATGTTTACGAGCAGTACTTC. This gives the protein CASSQDSGNVYEQYF.

This clone appeared a single time. J is TRBJ2-7 and V is TRBV27, with TRBD1 as a possible D gene (6 bases). The germline V gene has CDR1 MNHEY and CDR2 SMNVEV (reference sequence). V gave up 5 bases and J gave up 6 bases, with 17 bases separating them. This CDR3 is built from 14 residues. The DNA of the CDR3 is TGTGCCAGCAGTCCCACCGGGACACCCATCGAGCAGTACTTC. Translated, it gives CASSPTGTPIEQYF.

This chain uses TRBV2 with TRBJ2-5; tentative D call: TRBD2 (6 bases). Germline lookup yields CDR1 SNHLY and CDR2 FYNNEI. There are 10 residues in the CDR3. The germline V and J ends were trimmed by 7 bases and 10 bases, with 10 bases remaining between them. CDR3 in amino acids: CASMGGVQYF. CDR3 in DNA: TGTGCCAGCATGGGGGGTGTCCAGTACTTC.

The V call is TRBV30, the J call TRBJ2-2; no clear D gene. The CDR3 length is 14 residues. V gave up 5 bases and J gave up 6 bases, with 16 bases separating them. Germline CDR1 is GTSNPN and CDR2 is SVGIG (reference sequence). CDR3 sequence (DNA): TGTGCCTGGGCTCCAGTATTTTTATCCGGGGAGCTGTTTTTT. This encodes CAWAPVFLSGELFF.

This rearrangement joins TRBV6-5 to TRBJ2-1; 13 positions match TRBD2. CDR3 length: 15 residues. The V gene end was trimmed by 6 bases and the J gene end by 2 bases; junction bases not matched to a gene: 1. Germline CDR1 and CDR2: MNHEY and SVGAGI. The CDR3 here is CASSTSGGAYNEQFF. CDR3 coding DNA: TGTGCCAGCAGCACTAGCGGGGGGGCCTACAATGAGCAGTTCTTC.

This clone was detected only once. The V gene is TRBV7-9, the J gene TRBJ2-7; possible D gene TRBD1, 6 bases. In germline, CDR1 is SEHNR, CDR2 FQNEAQ (reference sequence). The CDR3 length is 13 residues. V lost 5 bases, J lost 3 bases, and 11 bases lay in between. The CDR3 nucleotides are TGTGCCAGCAGCACGGGACACTACTACGAGCAGTACTTC. It translates to CASSTGHYYEQYF.

The chain uses TRBV5-1 and TRBJ1-1; 7 nucleotides align to TRBD1. V was pared by 3 bases and J by 2 bases, with 10 bases of the junction left unmatched. Per germline, CDR1 SGHRS and CDR2 YFSETQ. The CDR3 extends over 16 amino acids. DNA for the CDR3: TGCGCCAGCAGCTCCCAAATAACAGGGGTAAACACTGAAGCTTTCTTT. Protein: CASSSQITGVNTEAFF.

The chain carries TRBV6-5 and TRBJ1-2; no definite D call. This CDR3 region has 11 residues. Trimming took 4 bases from V and 7 from J, leaving 7 bases between them. CDR1 MNHEY and CDR2 SVGAGI come from the germline V gene. The CDR3 spells CASSSGVGYTF. The CDR3 DNA reads TGTGCCAGCAGTTCCGGGGTTGGCTACACCTTC.

The chain has TRBV5-4 and TRBJ1-2; D call uncertain. Trimming pared 1 base from V and 4 bases from J, leaving 11 bases between. This CDR3 is built from 14 residues. Germline V gene sequence: CDR1 SGHNT, CDR2 YYREEE (reference sequence). The CDR3 DNA is TGTGCCAGCAGCTTGTGGGGTGGAGGCTATGGCTACACCTTC. Residues: CASSLWGGGYGYTF.